The present entry profiles one T cell receptor beta chain with its context. This receptor's antigen is unknown. The junction departs from the called germline gene at one end, perhaps through a read error. These data are taken from a study of response to subunit inactivated influenza vaccine (dated by TCRdb to the late 2010s). For the wider study: To follow how T cells responded to a trivalent subunit inactivated influenza vaccine, the researchers relied on deep quantitative profiling of the T cell receptor repertoire.

The protocol used for the library was RT-PCR. The listed sequencing device is Illumina HiSeq 2500. TCRdb reprocessed the public reads (quality trimming at Q25 with fastp, clone calling with MiXCR) and kept in-frame beta chains. All rows with the same CDR3 protein become a single entry with the most common DNA and genes. The table for this sample lists hundreds of thousands of distinct CDR3 sequences; around 10% of them were counted only once. About 11% of the sample goes to the ten largest clones. Study-wide conclusions, independent of this receptor: It was suggested by the authors that each seasonal influenza vaccination may recruit only a limited number of new T cells.

Inclusive of the bounding cysteine and phenylalanine, the CDR3 is 13 residues long. The sequence is cut down to CDR3 DNA, 39 bases in frame from base 1. These data were also filed under a second study, of T cells expressing NK-cell markers. Per that second paper: TCR beta cDNA libraries were made by 5'RACE template switching that added a universal primer site and unique molecular identifiers. Three sorted T-cell subsets (CD3+CD56+NKG2C+, CD3+CD56+NKG2C- and CD3+CD56-NKG2C+) from several donors had their TCR beta-chain repertoires profiled. Among the eight sequenced donors, seven were HCMV-seropositive and one was HCMV-seronegative. To restrict sorting to alphabetaTCR-expressing T cells, an anti-gammadeltaTCR antibody was added in several experiments. For six donors, the dominant CD3+CD56+NKG2C+ clonotypes were among the top 10 CD8+ clonotypes and accounted for about 1.0-8% of CD8+ T cells. Those dominant clonotypes were again the most abundant among CD3+CD56-NKG2C+ cells in a handful of donors, at about 25-60.1%. It remained unclear whether the expanded NKG2C-expressing T cell clones were specific for HCMV antigens. The eight sequenced donors were randomly selected healthy volunteers, three men and five women. A commercial ELISA kit detecting HCMV-specific IgG in serum was used to determine HCMV serostatus. Peripheral blood mononuclear cells were isolated from blood by Ficoll density gradient centrifugation. For a handful of donors, bulk peripheral blood T-cell repertoires were also sequenced from unsorted PBMC. cDNA synthesis was primed from the TCR beta constant segment, followed by two successive PCR amplification steps. Sequencing of the libraries produced 2 x 150 bp reads on Illumina HiSeq 2000/2500, MiSeq or NextSeq. MIGEC handled demultiplexing of the reads and grouping by UMI, while MiTCR was used to assemble and quantify clonotypes. Only TCR cDNA sequences supported by at least two reads were kept to exclude erroneous sequences. The tcR package was used for downstream repertoire analysis, and clonotypes were matched between fractions using CDR3 nucleotide sequence together with V segment. Antigen specificity was annotated against VDJdb with VDJmatch, allowing one amino acid substitution in CDR3.

The chain is assembled from TRBV12-3 or TRBV12-4 and TRBJ1-2; a stretch of 7 junction bases matches TRBD1. The TCR was taken from a man aged 45 to 65 who received an inactivated influenza vaccine. Donor details come from another sample of the same person, matched by shared clones. Source: PBMCs from blood, taken on the day of vaccination. The CDR3 corresponds to CASKRQGGYGYAF. The DNA sequence reads TGTGCCAGCAAGAGGCAGGGGGGCTATGGCTACGCCTTC.